This T cell receptor (beta chain) came from a study of OX40 agonist ivuxolimab in advanced cancers. Across the whole study: In three patients, partial responses were observed, one with hepatocellular carcinoma and two with cutaneous melanoma. Study results and limitations: Partly responding patients at 0.1-3.0 mg/kg showed some of the smallest clonal expansion. With doses of 0.1 to 3.0 mg/kg, CD4+ and CD8+ blood T cells had undergone clonal expansion by week 6.

Concerning this clone: The antigen is undetermined.

Trimming took off 0 bases at V and 4 bases at J, with 13 bases between the two ends. The CDR3 runs to 15 residues. Assay: immunoSEQ multiplex PCR; the TCRdb copy retains only in-frame clones and omits some. Of approximately 79,000 clones in the sample, around 92% are singletons; the top ten hold 6.5% to 9.5%. Source: CD4+ or CD8+ T cells sorted from blood, taken in a trial of the OX40 agonist ivuxolimab. The genes are TRBV5-3 and TRBJ1-1; maybe TRBD1 (5 bases). TRBV5-3 is an ORF; its function is uncertain. The sequence came from an adult with an advanced solid tumor such as melanoma, head and neck, liver or kidney cancer. This chain's CDR3 is CARSLGAGGITEAFF. CDR3 nucleotide sequence: TGTGCCAGAAGCTTGGGCGCCGGGGGGATCACTGAAGCTTTCTTT.